Sequencing of this T cell receptor beta chain was carried out in a study of CD8+CD57+ T cells in acquired aplastic anemia. Study context: Across the sorted CD4+ and CD8+ cells, DNA amounts averaged approximately 3 ug.

CD8+CD57+ cell expansion, shown by flow cytometry, had occurred in the patients selected for sequencing. Severe acquired aplastic anemia was the diagnosis recorded for all patients. Genomic DNA provided the template from which TCR beta VDJ and CDR3 profiles were obtained. TCRdb reprocessed the reads with MiXCR, giving one entry per CDR3 protein. The sample carries 200,000 or so distinct CDR3 sequences, 48% recorded once. Trimming shortened V by 4 bases and J by 7 bases, and 10 bases separated the two germline ends. This CDR3 region has 11 residues. Germline CDR1 and CDR2: DFQATT and SNEGSKA (reference sequence).

The specimen was sorted CD4+, CD8+, or CD8+CD57+ T cells (not recorded which) from PBMCs. The sequence came from a human donor with aplastic anemia. The chain recombines TRBV20-1 with TRBJ2-5, with a possible D match to TRBD1 (6 bases). The CDR3 loop is CSATGERTQYF. CDR3 bases: TGCAGTGCTACAGGGGAAAGGACCCAGTACTTC.